This T cell receptor beta chain was sequenced for a study of shared clonotypes between healthy human individuals. Only in-frame clones appear in the TCRdb table, and some are missing; sequencing was by immunoSEQ multiplex PCR. The sample has 800,000 to 950,000 clones; about 96% are singletons. About this clone itself: Its antigen is currently unknown.

The CDR3 consists of 17 residues. V trimming: 4 bases; J trimming: 1 base; junction bases outside the gene matches: 4. CDR1 and CDR2 (germline): SGHNT, YYREEE (reference sequence). CD45RO-negative, CCR7-positively selected cells formed the naive CD8 fraction, excluding terminally differentiated effector memory CD45RA+ cells. Study-wide points: Compared with clonotypes that all four donors shared, non-shared clonotypes had lower generation probabilities.

The origin of this receptor is a man aged 30 to 45 in good health. The rearrangement links TRBV5-4 to TRBJ2-6, with 11 bases that match TRBD1. The sample was naive CD8+ T cells sorted from blood. The CDR3 DNA reads TGTGCCAGCAGCATAGGACAGGGGGCTTCTGGGGCCAACGTCCTGACTTTC. The encoded protein is CASSIGQGASGANVLTF.